Sequencing of this T cell receptor (beta chain) was carried out in a study of shared clonotypes between healthy human individuals. The sample holds one count of this clone. Profiling relied on immunoSEQ multiplex PCR, and the TCRdb table lists in-frame clones only, not all of them. The table records 2 million to 2.5 million clones, approximately 94% of them present only once. CDR1 is WNHNN, CDR2 SYGVQD, per germline (reference sequence). The V gene end was trimmed by 0 bases and the J gene end by 5 bases; junction bases not matched to a gene: 8. This CDR3 is 19 amino acids long. The clonotype comes from a man between 18 and 35 years old in good health. The V and J genes are TRBV10-1 and TRBJ2-3; 16 bases agree with TRBD2. Sequenced sample: naive CD4+ T cells sorted from blood. Documented subset: CD45RA+ positively selected. CDR3 amino acids: CASSESRGLAGGLGDTQYF. CDR3 DNA: TGCGCCAGCAGTGAGTCGCGGGGACTAGCGGGAGGGCTAGGAGATACGCAGTATTTT.